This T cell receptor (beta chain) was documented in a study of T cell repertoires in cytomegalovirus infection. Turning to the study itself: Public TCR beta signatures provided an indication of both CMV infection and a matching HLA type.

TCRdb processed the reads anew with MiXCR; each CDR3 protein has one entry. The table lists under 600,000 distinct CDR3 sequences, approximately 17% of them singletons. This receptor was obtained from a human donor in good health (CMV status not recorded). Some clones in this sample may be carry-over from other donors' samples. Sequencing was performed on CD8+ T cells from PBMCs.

Written as DNA, the CDR3 is TGTGCCAGCAGTGAAGCCCTATCCACCCGTAGGGAGGGACAGGTTATTCAAGAGACCCAGTACTTC. Protein sequence: CASSEALSTRREGQVIQETQYF. The genes are TRBV2 and TRBJ2-5, with D perhaps matching TRBD1 (8 bases). This CDR3 has 22 residues. CDR1 and CDR2 (germline): SNHLY, FYNNEI. V gave up 0 bases and J gave up 2 bases, with 31 bases separating them.